The T cell receptor (beta chain) described here comes from a study of OX40 agonist ivuxolimab in advanced cancers. CDR3 length: 17 residues. The germline V and J ends were trimmed by 3 bases and 4 bases, with 19 bases remaining between them. In germline, CDR1 is MGHDK, CDR2 SYGVNS. Overall study findings and caveats: In CD8+ T cells, expanded clones were on average more numerous than in CD4+. In a subset of nonresponders, normalized T-cell clonal expansion was also low.

A note on this clone: Its antigen is undetermined.

Profiled with immunoSEQ multiplex PCR; TCRdb holds only in-frame clones, not every one. The repertoire has 75,000 to 85,000 clones, roughly 91% of them found once; the top ten carry roughly 0.25%. The sequence was obtained from an adult with an advanced solid tumor such as melanoma, head and neck, liver or kidney cancer. The sample here was CD4+ or CD8+ T cells sorted from blood, taken in a trial of the OX40 agonist ivuxolimab. The rearrangement uses TRBV25-1 and TRBJ2-1; D may correspond to TRBD1 or TRBD2 (6 bases each). This chain's CDR3 is CASSDTGTPQRYNEQFF. In DNA, the CDR3 is TGTGCCAGCAGTGATACAGGGACTCCCCAAAGGTACAATGAGCAGTTCTTC.